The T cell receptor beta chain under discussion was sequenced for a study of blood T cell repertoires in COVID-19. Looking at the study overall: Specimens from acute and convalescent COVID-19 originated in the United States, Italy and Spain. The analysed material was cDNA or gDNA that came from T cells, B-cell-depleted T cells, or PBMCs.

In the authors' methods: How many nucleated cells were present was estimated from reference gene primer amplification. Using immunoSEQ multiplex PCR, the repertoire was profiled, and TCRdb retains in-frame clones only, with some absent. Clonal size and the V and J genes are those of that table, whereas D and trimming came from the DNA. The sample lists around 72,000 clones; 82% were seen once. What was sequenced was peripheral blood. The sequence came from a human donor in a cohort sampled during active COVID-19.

The CDR3: CATTGDQGNPQQYF. The CDR3 DNA sequence: TGTGCCACGACAGGTGACCAGGGCAATCCCCAACAGTACTTC. The gene calls are TRBV10-3 and TRBJ2-7; D perhaps matches TRBD1 (6 bases). The V gene's germline CDR1 is ENHRY and CDR2 SYGVKD. The CDR3 is 14 residues long. The V and J ends lost 10 bases and 10 bases respectively, with 26 bases between them.